This T cell receptor beta chain was observed in a study of radiotherapy plus CTLA-4 blockade in lung cancer. The sample holds a few counts of this clone. Antigen specificity is unknown. The study, taken as a whole, reports: Response was reportedly best predicted by early blood T cell clone dynamics, with interferon-beta.

TCRdb keeps only in-frame clones here, not all; method: immunoSEQ multiplex PCR. The sample holds approximately 97,000 clones, 83% seen once. The sample was peripheral blood, taken from a patient treated with radiotherapy plus ipilimumab. The origin of this receptor is a human donor with non-small cell lung cancer who had stable disease on radiotherapy plus ipilimumab.

The CDR3 nucleotides are TGTGCCAGCAGTTACGGGGGAAATACGCAGTATTTT. This translates into CASSYGGNTQYF. V usage is TRBV9 and J usage is TRBJ2-3; D possibly corresponds to TRBD2 (6 bases). The CDR3 contains 12 residues. Trimming removed 5 bases from V and 7 bases from J, with 11 bases in between. Per the germline V gene, CDR1 is SGDLS and CDR2 is YYNGEE.